The source of this T cell receptor beta chain is a study of blood T cell repertoires in COVID-19. Overall study: Acute and convalescent COVID-19 specimens originated in the United States, Italy and Spain. PBMCs, B-cell-depleted T cells, or T cells provided the cDNA or gDNA that made up the material.

This clone was detected a few times. Original handling: Reference gene primer amplification yielded estimated nucleated cell counts. Sequencing used immunoSEQ multiplex PCR; TCRdb keeps in-frame clones, though not all of them. V, J and clone size were drawn from that table, and D and trimming were deduced from the DNA. The sample has 150,000 to 200,000 clones, more than 65% seen once. Trimming cost V 3 bases and J 5 bases, with 21 bases left between them. The CDR3 has 17 residues. Germline V CDR1 and CDR2: LNHNV, YYDKDF (reference sequence). Sequenced material: peripheral blood. The TCR sequence derives from a human donor with acute or convalescent COVID-19. The donor label of this sample is uncertain. The V call is TRBV15, the J call TRBJ2-3, with a possible D match to TRBD1 (6 bases). CDR3 nucleotides: TGTGCCACCAGCAGCACATTTCAACAGGGCCAGGGAGATACGCAGTATTTT. Amino acid sequence: CATSSTFQQGQGDTQYF.